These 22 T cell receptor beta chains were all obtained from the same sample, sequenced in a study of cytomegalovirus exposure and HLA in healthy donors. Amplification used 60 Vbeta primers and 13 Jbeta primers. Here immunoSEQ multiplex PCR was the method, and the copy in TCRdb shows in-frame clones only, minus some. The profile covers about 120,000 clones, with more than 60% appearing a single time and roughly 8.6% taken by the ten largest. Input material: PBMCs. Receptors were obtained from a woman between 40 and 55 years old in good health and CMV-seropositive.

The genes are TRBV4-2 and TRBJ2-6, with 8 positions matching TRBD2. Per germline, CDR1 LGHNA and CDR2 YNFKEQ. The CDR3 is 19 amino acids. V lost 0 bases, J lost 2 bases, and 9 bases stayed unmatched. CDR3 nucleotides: TGTGCCAGCAGCCAAGATCTGGTCAGAGCGGGAGCTGGGGCCAACGTCCTGACTTTC. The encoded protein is CASSQDLVRAGAGANVLTF.

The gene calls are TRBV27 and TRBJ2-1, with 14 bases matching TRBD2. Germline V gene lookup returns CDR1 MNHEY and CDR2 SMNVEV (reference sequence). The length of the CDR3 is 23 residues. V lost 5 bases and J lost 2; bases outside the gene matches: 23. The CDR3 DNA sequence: TGTGCCAGCAGTGGGGGACTTAAAGGAAAGGGGACTAGCGGGAGAATCGCCTACAATGAGCAGTTCTTC. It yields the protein CASSGGLKGKGTSGRIAYNEQFF.

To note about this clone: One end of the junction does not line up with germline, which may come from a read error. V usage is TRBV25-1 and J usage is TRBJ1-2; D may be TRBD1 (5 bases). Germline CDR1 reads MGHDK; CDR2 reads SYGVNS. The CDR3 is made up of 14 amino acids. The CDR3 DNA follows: TGTGCCAGCAGTGGGGGACTGATAAACTATGGCTACCCCTTC. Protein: CASSGGLINYGYPF.

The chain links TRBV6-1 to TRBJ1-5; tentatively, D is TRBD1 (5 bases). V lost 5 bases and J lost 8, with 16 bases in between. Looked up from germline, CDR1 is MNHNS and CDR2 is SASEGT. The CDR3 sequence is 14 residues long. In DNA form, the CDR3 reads TGTGCCAGCAGTCAGGGAGGGGAGCTGAAGCCCCAGCATTTT. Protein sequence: CASSQGGELKPQHF.

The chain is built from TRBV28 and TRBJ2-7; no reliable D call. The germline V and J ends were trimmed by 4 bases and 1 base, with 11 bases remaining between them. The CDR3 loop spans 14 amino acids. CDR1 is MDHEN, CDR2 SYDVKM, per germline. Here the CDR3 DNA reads TGTGCCAGCAGTTCCGGGTTCTCTTCCTACGAGCAGTACTTC. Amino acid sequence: CASSSGFSSYEQYF.

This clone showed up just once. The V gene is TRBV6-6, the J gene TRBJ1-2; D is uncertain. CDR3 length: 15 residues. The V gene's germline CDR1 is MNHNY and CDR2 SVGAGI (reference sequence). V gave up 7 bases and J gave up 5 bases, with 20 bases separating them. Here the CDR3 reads CASTTSGGRSYGYTF. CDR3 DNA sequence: TGTGCCAGCACCACGTCGGGAGGTCGGAGTTATGGCTACACCTTC.

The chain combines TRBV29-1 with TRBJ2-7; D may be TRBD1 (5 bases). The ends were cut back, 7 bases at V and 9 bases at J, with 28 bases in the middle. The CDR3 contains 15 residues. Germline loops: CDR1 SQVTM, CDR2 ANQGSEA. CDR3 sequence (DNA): TGCAGCGCAGGGAAGGACGGCATCCGCGGTACGGGGCAGTACTTC. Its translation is CSAGKDGIRGTGQYF.

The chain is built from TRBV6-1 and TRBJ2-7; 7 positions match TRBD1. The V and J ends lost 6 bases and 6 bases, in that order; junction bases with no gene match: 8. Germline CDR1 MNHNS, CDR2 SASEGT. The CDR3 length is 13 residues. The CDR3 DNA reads TGTGCCAGCAGGCGACAGGGTACGGGCGAGCAGTACTTC. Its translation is CASRRQGTGEQYF.

CDR3 sequence: CASSYAAGGYEQYF. The CDR3 region has the DNA TGTGCCAGCTCATACGCTGCAGGGGGCTACGAGCAGTACTTC. The chain couples TRBV18 to TRBJ2-7; 7 bases fit TRBD1. This CDR3 has 14 amino acids. The J segment lost 3 bases and the V segment lost 5 bases, leaving 7 bases of the junction unmatched. CDR1 and CDR2 from the germline V gene are KGHSH and LQKENI. The complete variable domain, with remaining parts taken from reference TRBV18 and TRBJ2-7, reads NAGVMQNPRHLVRRRGQEARLRCSPMKGHSHVYWYRQLPEEGLKFMVYLQKENIIDESGMPKERFSAEFPKEGPSILRIQQVVRGDSAAYFCASSYAAGGYEQYFGPGTRLTVT.

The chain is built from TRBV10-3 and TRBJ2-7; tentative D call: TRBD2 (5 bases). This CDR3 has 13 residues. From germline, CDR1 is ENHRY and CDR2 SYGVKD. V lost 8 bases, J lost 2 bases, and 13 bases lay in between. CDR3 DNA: TGTGCCATCGGCCGGGATTATCCCTACGAGCAGTACTTC. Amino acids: CAIGRDYPYEQYF.

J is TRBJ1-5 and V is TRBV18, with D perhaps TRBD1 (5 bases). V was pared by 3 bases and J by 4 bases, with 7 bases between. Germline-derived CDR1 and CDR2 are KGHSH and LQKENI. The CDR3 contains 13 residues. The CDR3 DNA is TGTGCCAGCTCACCTCAGGGTAATCAGCCCCAGCATTTT. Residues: CASSPQGNQPQHF.

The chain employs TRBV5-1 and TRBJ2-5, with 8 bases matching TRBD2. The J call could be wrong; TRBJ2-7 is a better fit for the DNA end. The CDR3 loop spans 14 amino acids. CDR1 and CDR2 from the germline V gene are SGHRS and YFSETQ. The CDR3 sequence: CASSIKREPHEQYF. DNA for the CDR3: TGCGCCAGCAGCATCAAGCGGGAGCCCCACGAGCAGTACTTC.

The CDR3 nucleotides read TGTGCCAGTAGTGGGGACTTGAGGGATACGCAGTATTTT. Translated, it gives CASSGDLRDTQYF. V is TRBV19 and J is TRBJ2-3; possibly TRBD2 for D (6 bases). The CDR3 sequence is 13 residues long. Germline V gives CDR1 LNHDA, CDR2 SQIVND (reference sequence). V lost 5 bases, J lost 6 bases, and 12 bases lay in between.

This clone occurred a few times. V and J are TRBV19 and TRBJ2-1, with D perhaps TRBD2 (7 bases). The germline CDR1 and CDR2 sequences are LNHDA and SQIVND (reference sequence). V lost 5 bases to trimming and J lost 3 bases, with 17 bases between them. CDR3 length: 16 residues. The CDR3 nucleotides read TGTGCCAGTAGTCCCCCGACTAGGGGGGGCTACAATGAGCAGTTCTTC. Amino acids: CASSPPTRGGYNEQFF.

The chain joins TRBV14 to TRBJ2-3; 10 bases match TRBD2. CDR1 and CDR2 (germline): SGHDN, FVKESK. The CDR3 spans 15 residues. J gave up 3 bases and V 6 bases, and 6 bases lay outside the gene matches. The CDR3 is CASRASGSSTDTQYF. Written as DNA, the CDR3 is TGTGCCAGCAGGGCTAGCGGGAGTTCAACAGATACGCAGTATTTT.

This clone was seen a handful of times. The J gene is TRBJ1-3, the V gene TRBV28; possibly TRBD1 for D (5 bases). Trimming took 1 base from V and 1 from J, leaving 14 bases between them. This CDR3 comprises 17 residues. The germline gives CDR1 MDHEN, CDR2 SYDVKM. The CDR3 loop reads CASSLLLGPPSGNTIYF. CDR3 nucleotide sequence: TGTGCCAGCAGTTTATTATTGGGGCCACCGTCTGGAAACACCATATATTTT.

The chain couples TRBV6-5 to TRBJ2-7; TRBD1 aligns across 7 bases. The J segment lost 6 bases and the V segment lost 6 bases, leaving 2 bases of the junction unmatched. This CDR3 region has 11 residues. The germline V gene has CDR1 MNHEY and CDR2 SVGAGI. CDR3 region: CASRSGGEQYF. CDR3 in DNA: TGTGCCAGCAGATCAGGGGGCGAGCAGTACTTC.

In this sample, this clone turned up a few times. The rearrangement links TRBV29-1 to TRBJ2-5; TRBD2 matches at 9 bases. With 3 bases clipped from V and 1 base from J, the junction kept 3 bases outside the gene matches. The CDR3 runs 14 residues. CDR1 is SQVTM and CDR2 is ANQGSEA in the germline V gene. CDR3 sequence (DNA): TGCAGCGTTGAGAGGACTAGCGCCCAAGAGACCCAGTACTTC. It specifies CSVERTSAQETQYF.

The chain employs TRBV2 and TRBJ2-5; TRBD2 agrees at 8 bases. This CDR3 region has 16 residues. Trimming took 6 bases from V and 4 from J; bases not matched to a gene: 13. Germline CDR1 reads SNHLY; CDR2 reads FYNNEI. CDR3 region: CASSVAGAGVGETQYF. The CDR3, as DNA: TGTGCCAGCAGCGTCGCCGGAGCGGGAGTAGGAGAGACCCAGTACTTC.

DNA for the CDR3: TGTGCCAGTAGTACCGGGTACAATGAGCAGTTCTTC. Protein sequence: CASSTGYNEQFF. The V gene is TRBV19, the J gene TRBJ2-1; no clear D. CDR3 length: 12 amino acids. Germline V gene lookup returns CDR1 LNHDA and CDR2 SQIVND (reference sequence). V lost 4 bases to trimming and J lost 4 bases, with 5 bases between them.

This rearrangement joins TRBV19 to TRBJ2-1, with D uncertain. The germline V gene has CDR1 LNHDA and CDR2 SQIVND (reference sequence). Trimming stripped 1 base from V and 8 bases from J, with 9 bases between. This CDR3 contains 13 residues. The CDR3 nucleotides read TGTGCCAGTAGTATAGGTAGAGGTGATGAGCAGTTCTTC. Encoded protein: CASSIGRGDEQFF.

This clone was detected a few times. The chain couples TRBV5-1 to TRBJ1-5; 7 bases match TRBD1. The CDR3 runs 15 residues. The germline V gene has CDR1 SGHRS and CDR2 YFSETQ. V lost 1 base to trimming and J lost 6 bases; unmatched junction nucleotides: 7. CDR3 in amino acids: CASSLTGDLGQPQHF. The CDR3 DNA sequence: TGCGCCAGCAGCTTGACAGGGGATTTGGGTCAGCCCCAGCATTTT.